Each of the 17 T cell receptor beta chains below was sequenced from the same sample in a study of glioma-infiltrating T cells (dated by TCRdb to the mid-2010s). The listed sequencing device is Illumina MiSeq. TCR alpha and beta CDR3 regions were amplified with the iRepertoire nested amplicon-rescue multiplex PCR (arm-PCR) platform from RNA. Using fastp trimming at Q25 and MiXCR clonotype assembly, TCRdb reanalyzed the public sequencing data and kept in-frame beta chains. Merged by CDR3 protein, the rows form single entries marked with the most common genes and DNA. This sample gives around 140,000 distinct CDR3 sequences in total; about 39% of them show up just once. Over 15% of the sample is taken by the ten largest. Sequenced material: glioma tissue, nonneoplastic brain tissue, or PBMCs (not recorded which). These receptor sequences come from a human donor with low-grade glioma or glioblastoma, undergoing nonglioma brain surgery, or in good health (not recorded which).

This clonotype was recorded once. This sequence joins TRBV29-1 and TRBJ2-3; TRBD2 matches at 7 bases. The germline gives CDR1 SQVTM, CDR2 ANQGSEA. Trimming removed 4 bases from V and 6 bases from J; junction bases left unmatched: 10. The CDR3 is 14 residues long. This CDR3 is CSVGDGRPLDTQYF. The CDR3 DNA sequence: TGCAGCGTTGGTGACGGGAGGCCATTGGATACGCAGTATTTT.

CDR3 in amino acids: CASSHPQSGEQFF. CDR3 nucleotides: TGTGCCAGCAGTCACCCACAGAGCGGTGAGCAGTTCTTC. The rearrangement joins TRBV6-1 to TRBJ2-1; D is perhaps TRBD2 (5 bases). Germline loops: CDR1 MNHNS, CDR2 SASEGT. CDR3 size: 13 residues. The V end lost 5 bases, the J end lost 9 bases, and 14 bases lay between the germline ends.

The V gene is TRBV6-4, the J gene TRBJ2-2; no reliable D call. The germline CDR1 and CDR2 sequences are MRHNA and SNTAGT. This CDR3 comprises 15 residues. The V gene lost 0 bases and the J gene lost 8 bases, with 13 bases spanning the gap. The CDR3 spells CASSDSRDVEGELFF. CDR3 in DNA: TGTGCCAGCAGTGACTCGAGAGATGTGGAAGGGGAGCTGTTTTTT.

The chain carries TRBV6-1 and TRBJ2-7, with D unclear. Trimming cost V 3 bases and J 0 bases, with 12 bases left between them. Germline CDR1 is MNHNS and CDR2 is SASEGT. This CDR3 comprises 15 residues. The CDR3 here is CASSEAPLSSYEQYF. For the CDR3, the DNA is TGTGCCAGCAGTGAGGCCCCCCTTAGCTCCTACGAGCAGTACTTC.

The rearrangement uses TRBV27 and TRBJ2-5; tentative D call: TRBD2 (6 bases). This CDR3 spans 14 amino acids. Germline CDR1 and CDR2: MNHEY and SMNVEV (reference sequence). Trimming cost V 5 bases and J 0 bases, with 10 bases left between them. The CDR3 DNA reads TGTGCCAGCAGTCCCCGCGGGGACCAAGAGACCCAGTACTTC. Its protein product is CASSPRGDQETQYF.

The genes are TRBV7-9 and TRBJ1-1; D ambiguous. The germline V and J ends were trimmed by 5 bases and 6 bases, with 13 bases remaining between them. This CDR3 is 13 amino acids long. Germline loops: CDR1 SEHNR, CDR2 FQNEAQ (reference sequence). CDR3 bases: TGTGCCAGCAGCCCCCCGGGTATCCCTGAAGCTTTCTTT. Translating gives CASSPPGIPEAFF.

This clonotype was detected a few times. This chain links TRBV27 with TRBJ2-1; D is unclear. CDR3 length: 16 amino acids. Trimming took 5 bases from V and 3 from J, leaving 17 bases between them. Germline-derived CDR1 and CDR2 are MNHEY and SMNVEV (reference sequence). This CDR3 is CASSPPGRRLYNEQFF. The CDR3 bases are TGTGCCAGCAGTCCCCCTGGACGACGCCTCTACAATGAGCAGTTCTTC.

This clonotype was counted between two and nine times. The chain recombines TRBV6-6 with TRBJ2-3; D may be TRBD2 (6 bases). The V and J ends lost 2 bases and 1 base respectively, with 10 bases between them. The CDR3 is 15 residues long. CDR1 MNHNY and CDR2 SVGAGI come from the germline V gene (reference sequence). DNA for the CDR3: TGTGCCAGCAGTTACCGGCCGGGGGGCACAGATACGCAGTATTTT. Amino acids: CASSYRPGGTDTQYF.

This clonotype came up a few times. One base away lies a much larger clone, so this may be a sequencing read error. This sequence joins TRBV7-2 and TRBJ1-6, with D possibly matching TRBD1 (5 bases). The germline V gene encodes CDR1 SGHTA and CDR2 FQGNSA. This CDR3 contains 15 residues. This CDR3 reads CARSTRRDANSPLHF. The CDR3 nucleotides are TGTGCCCGCAGCACCCGCCGGGACGCAAATTCACCCCTCCACTTT.

A few counts support this clonotype. J is TRBJ2-7 and V is TRBV6-1; D call uncertain. Germline loops: CDR1 MNHNS, CDR2 SASEGT. The length of the CDR3 is 12 residues. V was trimmed by 5 bases and J by 6 bases, leaving 11 bases between them. This CDR3 is CASSRVAGEQYF. The DNA of the CDR3 is TGTGCCAGCAGTCGGGTGGCTGGCGAGCAGTACTTC.

The chain uses TRBV10-3 and TRBJ2-3; TRBD2 matches at 11 bases. CDR3 length equals 13 residues. Trimming took 10 bases from V and 8 from J; bases not matched to a gene: 8. Germline loops: CDR1 ENHRY, CDR2 SYGVKD. DNA for the CDR3: TGTGCCACCACTAGCGGGGGTAAGGGTACGCAGTATTTT. Translated: CATTSGGKGTQYF.

This chain uses TRBV18 with TRBJ2-1; possibly TRBD2 for D (5 bases). The CDR3 has 14 amino acids. Trimming pared 0 bases from V and 5 bases from J, leaving 8 bases between. Germline-derived CDR1 and CDR2 are KGHSH and LQKENI. This CDR3 is CASSPPASNNEQFF. The CDR3 DNA reads TGTGCCAGCTCACCACCGGCTAGCAACAATGAGCAGTTCTTC.

The sample holds one count of this clonotype. A much larger clone differs by one base, so this may be a read error. The rearrangement joins TRBV27 to TRBJ2-3, with D hard to call. The CDR3 length is 14 residues. Germline loops: CDR1 MNHEY, CDR2 SMNVEV (reference sequence). V lost 5 bases and J 3 bases, leaving 12 bases between the germline ends. The CDR3 nucleotides are TGTGCCAGCAGTAATGATTTCCTTACAGATACGCAGTATTTT. Translation gives CASSNDFLTDTQYF.

In this sample, this clonotype turned up a few times. This chain links TRBV20-1 with TRBJ2-3; D not certain. Germline loops: CDR1 DFQATT, CDR2 SNEGSKA (reference sequence). V was cut by 3 bases and J by 3 bases, with 22 bases left in between. This CDR3 has 17 amino acids. The CDR3 region is CSARTSFLVGRTDTQYF. The CDR3 DNA sequence: TGCAGTGCTAGGACCTCTTTTCTGGTTGGGCGTACAGATACGCAGTATTTT.

A remark on this clonotype: One end of the junction is discordant with germline, which a read error may explain. J is TRBJ1-1 and V is TRBV6-2 or TRBV6-3; 8 bases match TRBD1. Germline values: CDR1 MNHEY, CDR2 SVGEGT. The CDR3 totals 15 residues. For the CDR3, the DNA is TGTGCCAGCAGTTTAGAGACAGGGGCAAGCACTGAAGCTTCCTTT. It codes for CASSLETGASTEASF.

This clonotype occurred many times. The rearrangement joins TRBV6-1 to TRBJ2-1; D not certain. This CDR3 has 12 amino acids. The ends were cut back, 5 bases at V and 3 bases at J, with 5 bases in the middle. Per the germline V gene, CDR1 is MNHNS and CDR2 is SASEGT. CDR3 amino acids: CASSPDYNEQFF. CDR3 in DNA: TGTGCCAGCAGTCCTGACTACAATGAGCAGTTCTTC.

This chain links TRBV11-2 with TRBJ2-7, with D perhaps TRBD2 (6 bases). CDR1 is SGHAT, CDR2 FQNNGV, per germline. The CDR3 totals 15 residues. Between the trimmed V and J ends, which lost 7 bases and 6 bases, there was a span of 22 bases. CDR3 region: CASNPGTPGVGEQYF. CDR3 coding DNA: TGTGCCAGCAACCCCGGGACTCCGGGAGTAGGCGAGCAGTACTTC. Supplemented by reference TRBV11-2 and TRBJ2-7, the full variable domain reads EAGVAQSPRYKIIEKRQSVAFWCNPISGHATLYWYQQILGQGPKLLIQFQNNGVVDDSQLPKDRFSAERLKGVDSTLKIQPAKLEDSAVYLCASNPGTPGVGEQYFGPGTRLTVT.